This T cell receptor (beta chain) was recovered during a study of blood T cell repertoires in COVID-19 (dated by TCRdb to the early 2020s). Looking at the study overall: Samples covering the acute and convalescent phases of COVID-19 were provided by collaborators in the United States, Italy and Spain. Samples came from the ongoing ImmuneRACE study (first 160 participants) plus 1,254 subjects from 6 global collaborators. Where available, HLA class I and class II types were obtained from metadata supplied by the sample provider rather than from assay-based typing. Subjects who had been exposed to COVID-19, were actively infected with it, or had recovered from it provided the deeply sampled blood TCRbeta repertoires that made up the dataset. The material from the prospective study consisted of cDNA or gDNA derived from T cells, B-cell-depleted T cells, or PBMCs. A de-identified subject ID, COVID-19 status, age in years and sex were almost always included in the sample metadata. The repertoires were made available in a free public database intended to serve as a resource for research on the immune response to SARS-CoV-2. The paper as a whole reports these results and caveats: Clinical and demographic metadata were provided uncurated, with the amount varying by source and participant.

TCRbeta CDR3 regions were amplified from genomic DNA using the immunoSEQ Assay, a bias-controlled multiplex PCR. Per the source publication's procedure: The number of nucleated cells in each sample was estimated from the amplification of reference gene primers within the assay. To quantify the absolute abundance of each unique TCRbeta CDR3 rearrangement, sequence reads were collapsed and filtered. Productive Simpson clonality was computed per sample as the square root of Simpson's diversity index over productive rearrangements. TCRdb's version of the immuneACCESS table is confined to in-frame rearrangements and falls short of the full clone set. An unresolved V gene accounts for under half of the shortfall where checked; the remainder is of unknown origin. For V, J and clone size, that table is used; D and trimming come from the DNA. The sample records around 250,000 clones, around 89% of which are singletons. Over 0.85% of the sample goes to the ten largest clones.

In the prospective study, participants were 18 to 89 years old, resided in 24 geographic areas of the United States, and were enrolled through a virtual design. To assign participants to cohorts, the prospective study relied on clinical history that participants themselves reported in a screening survey and a study questionnaire. Exposed participants were defined as having been in contact with someone with a PCR-confirmed or clinician-diagnosed COVID-19 case within 2 weeks of study entry. In the prospective study, whole blood, serum and a nasopharyngeal or oropharyngeal swab were collected from each participant by mobile phlebotomists. Participants in the prospective study had the option to provide additional blood draws and questionnaires over a 2-month period. Prospective study blood samples were shipped either frozen or at room temperature before DNA extraction. Its CDR3 holds 15 amino acids, cysteine through phenylalanine. Of all the DNA, just the CDR3 is kept, 45 bases in frame from base 1. Trimming takes 2 bases off V and 5 bases off J; junction bases not matched to a gene: 6. The germline V gene encodes CDR1 SGDLS and CDR2 YYNGEE.

Notes on this clone: Its cognate antigen has yet to be identified. Base-call qualities are not available, and no considerably larger clone is one nucleotide away.

Here the chain combines TRBV9 and TRBJ1-1; TRBD1 matches 10 bases in the middle. The source material was PBMCs or T cells enriched from blood (not recorded which). This TCR was recovered from a man in his fifties who had been exposed to COVID-19. The sequenced DNA: TGTGCCAGCAGCGTGTCGACAGGGGGCACAACTGAAGCTTTCTTT. This codes for CASSVSTGGTTEAFF.